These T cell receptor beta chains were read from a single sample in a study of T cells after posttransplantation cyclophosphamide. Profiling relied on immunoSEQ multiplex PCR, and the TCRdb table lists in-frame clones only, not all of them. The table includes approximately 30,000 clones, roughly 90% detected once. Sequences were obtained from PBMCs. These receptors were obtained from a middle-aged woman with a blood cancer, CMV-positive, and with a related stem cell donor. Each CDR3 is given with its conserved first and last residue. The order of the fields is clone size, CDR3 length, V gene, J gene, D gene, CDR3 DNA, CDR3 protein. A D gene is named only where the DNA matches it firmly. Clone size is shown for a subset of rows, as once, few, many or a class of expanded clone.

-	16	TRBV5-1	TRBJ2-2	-	TGCGCCAGCAGCCCCCGGGTGGGGGGTAACACCGGGGAGCTGTTTTTT	CASSPRVGGNTGELFF
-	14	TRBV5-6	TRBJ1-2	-	TGTGCCAGCAGCTTGATCGGCAGGGCCGATGGCTACACCTTC	CASSLIGRADGYTF
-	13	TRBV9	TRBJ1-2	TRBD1	TGTGCCAGCAGCCAACAGGGGGCAGGGGGCTACACCTTC	CASSQQGAGGYTF
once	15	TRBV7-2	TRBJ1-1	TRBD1	TGTGCCAGCAGCTTAGGGGGGACAGGGAACACTGAAGCTTTCTTT	CASSLGGTGNTEAFF
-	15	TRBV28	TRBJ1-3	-	TGTTCATCCCGCTCAGAAGCAGGGGAGGGAAACACCATATATTTT	CSSRSEAGEGNTIYF
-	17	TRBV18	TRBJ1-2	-	TGTGCCAGCTCACTGCTGAGGGCAGGGGCACCGAACTATGGCTACACCTTC	CASSLLRAGAPNYGYTF
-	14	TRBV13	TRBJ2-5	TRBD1	TGTGCCAGCAGCACTGGACAGGGAGGCGAGACCCAGTACTTC	CASSTGQGGETQYF
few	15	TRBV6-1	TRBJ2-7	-	TGTGCCAGCACCCCCACGGGGGCGGGGGTGGAGGAGCAGTACTTC	CASTPTGAGVEEQYF
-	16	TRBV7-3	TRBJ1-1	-	TGTGCCAGCAGCTTAGAATCTTGGAGAGGGGGCACTGAAGCTTTCTTT	CASSLESWRGGTEAFF
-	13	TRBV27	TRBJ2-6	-	TGTGCCAGCAGTCTCTCTGGGGCCAACGTCCTGACTTTC	CASSLSGANVLTF
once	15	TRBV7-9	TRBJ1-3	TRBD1	TGTGCCAGCACCCTAACAGGGGGCACTGGAAACACCATATATTTT	CASTLTGGTGNTIYF
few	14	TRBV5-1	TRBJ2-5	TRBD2	TGCGCCAGCACCACCCTCGGGGGGGAAGAGACCCAGTACTTC	CASTTLGGEETQYF
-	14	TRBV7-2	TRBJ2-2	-	TGTGCCAGCAGCTTAGACAGGATCACCGGGGAGCTGTTTTTT	CASSLDRITGELFF
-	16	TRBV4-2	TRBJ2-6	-	TGTGCCAGCAGCCAAGAGGGCCTCTCTGGGGCCAACGTCCTGACTTTC	CASSQEGLSGANVLTF
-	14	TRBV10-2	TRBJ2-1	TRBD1	TGCGCCAGCAGTGAAGGCACAGGGGGCAATGAGCAGTTCTTC	CASSEGTGGNEQFF
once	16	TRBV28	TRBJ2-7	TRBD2	TGTGCCAGCGGGGAGGGACCAGCGGGGCGTTTCTACGAGCAGTACTTC	CASGEGPAGRFYEQYF